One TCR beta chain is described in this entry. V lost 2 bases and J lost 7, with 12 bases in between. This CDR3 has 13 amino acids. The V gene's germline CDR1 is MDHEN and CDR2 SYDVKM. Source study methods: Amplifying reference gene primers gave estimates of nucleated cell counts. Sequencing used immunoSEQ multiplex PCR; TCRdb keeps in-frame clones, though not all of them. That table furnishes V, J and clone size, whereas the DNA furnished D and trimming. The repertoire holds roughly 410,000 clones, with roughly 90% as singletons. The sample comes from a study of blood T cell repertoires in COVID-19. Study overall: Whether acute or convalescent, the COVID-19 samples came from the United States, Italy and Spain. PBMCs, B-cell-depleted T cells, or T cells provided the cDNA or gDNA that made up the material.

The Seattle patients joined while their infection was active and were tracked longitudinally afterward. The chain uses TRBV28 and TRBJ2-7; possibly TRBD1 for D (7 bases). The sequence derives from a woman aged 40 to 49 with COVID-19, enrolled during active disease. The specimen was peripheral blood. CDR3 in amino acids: CASSLPRGEEQYF. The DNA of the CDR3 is TGTGCCAGCAGTTTACCCAGGGGGGAGGAGCAGTACTTC.